This entry concerns a single TCR beta chain. Germline V lookup: CDR1 SEHNR, CDR2 FQNEAQ (reference sequence). Trimming shortened V by 4 bases and J by 4 bases, and 13 bases separated the two germline ends. This CDR3 spans 14 amino acids. The data stem from a study of control samples from healthy donors and cancer patients. Using immunoSEQ multiplex PCR, the repertoire was profiled, and TCRdb retains in-frame clones only, with some absent. The sample gives approximately 85,000 clones, roughly nine tenths of which show up once; around 7.6% is in the top ten. The chain combines TRBV7-9 with TRBJ1-1; D is possibly TRBD1 (5 bases). The sequence came from a woman in her sixties or seventies in good health. Input material: blood. The CDR3 region has the DNA TGTGCCAGCAGCTCCCGGGACGGGGGCACTGAAGCTTTCTTT. Protein: CASSSRDGGTEAFF.